The 31 T cell receptor beta chains given below trace back to one sample, sequenced in a study of blood T cells in healthy people across ages (dated by TCRdb to the mid-2010s). Receptor libraries were prepared by 5' RACE. The instrument was an Illumina HiSeq 2500. A second roughly 7 to 11 cycle PCR used a sample-barcoded 5' primer and a J-beta primer mix. In-frame beta chains were kept once TCRdb had trimmed the public reads at Q25 with fastp and called clones with MiXCR. All rows with the same CDR3 protein become a single entry with the most common DNA and genes. The table for this sample lists roughly 930,000 distinct CDR3 sequences; under 50% of them were counted only once. Clones ranked in the top ten supply about an eighth of the sample. The sequencing sample was made of blood. The receptors shown here come from a young man in good health.

The V gene is TRBV19, the J gene TRBJ2-5; TRBD2 matches at 9 bases. The CDR3 consists of 14 residues. CDR1 LNHDA and CDR2 SQIVND come from the germline V gene (reference sequence). The J segment lost 5 bases and the V segment lost 3 bases, leaving 4 bases of the junction unmatched. The CDR3 DNA follows: TGTGCCAGTAGTATCGGACTAGCGACGGAGACCCAGTACTTC. Translating gives CASSIGLATETQYF.

This chain connects TRBV20-1 to TRBJ1-1; 11 bases are a match to TRBD1. The CDR3 covers 12 residues. Germline CDR1 and CDR2: DFQATT and SNEGSKA (reference sequence). J lost 9 bases, V lost 5 bases, and 5 bases had no gene match. The CDR3 DNA is TGCAGTGCTGGGGGACAGGGGGTCCAAGCTTTCTTT. It yields the protein CSAGGQGVQAFF.

The chain uses TRBV12-3 or TRBV12-4 and TRBJ2-5, with D tentatively TRBD1 or TRBD2 (5 bases each). Trimming shortened V by 8 bases and J by 2 bases, and 12 bases separated the two germline ends. There are 13 residues in the CDR3. In nucleotides, the CDR3 is TGTGCCAGCGGGGGAAGGAGTCAAGAGACCCAGTACTTC. Its translation: CASGGRSQETQYF.

The chain is built from TRBV3-1 and TRBJ1-5; maybe TRBD1 (6 bases). Germline V gives CDR1 LGHDT, CDR2 YNNKEL (reference sequence). The length of the CDR3 is 15 residues. The V gene lost 4 bases and the J gene lost 4 bases, with 14 bases spanning the gap. This chain's CDR3 is CASSRQTGPNQPQHF. The CDR3 DNA is TGTGCCAGCAGCCGACAGACAGGACCTAATCAGCCCCAGCATTTT.

This clonotype was seen more than once but under ten times. This chain connects TRBV4-1 to TRBJ2-5; a possible D gene is TRBD2 (6 bases). The J call is uncertain, as TRBJ2-7 better fits the DNA end. Germline V gives CDR1 MGHRA, CDR2 YSYEKL. CDR3 length: 16 amino acids. The CDR3 DNA reads TGCGCCAGCAGCCAAGAAGGGAGGCAGGGAGACTACGAGCAGTACTTC. Amino acid sequence: CASSQEGRQGDYEQYF.

A note on this clonotype: This clone may be a read error of a much larger clone one base away. The V gene is TRBV12-3 or TRBV12-4, the J gene TRBJ2-7; weak D call: TRBD1 (5 bases). This CDR3 comprises 12 residues. V was pared by 10 bases and J by 5 bases, with 15 bases between. This CDR3 reads CAIQGPRNEQYF. In DNA, the CDR3 is TGTGCCATTCAGGGTCCAAGGAACGAGCAGTACTTC.

The chain carries TRBV5-1 and TRBJ1-1, with D possibly matching TRBD1 (5 bases). This CDR3 has 16 residues. V gave up 0 bases and J gave up 4 bases, with 16 bases separating them. Germline V gene data show CDR1 as SGHRS and CDR2 as YFSETQ. CDR3 residues: CASSLDGQGAVTEAFF. The DNA for the CDR3 is TGCGCCAGCAGCTTGGACGGGCAGGGCGCTGTCACTGAAGCTTTCTTT.

This chain links TRBV5-1 with TRBJ1-1; D not certain. V was trimmed by 7 bases and J by 8 bases, leaving 12 bases between them. The germline gives CDR1 SGHRS, CDR2 YFSETQ. This CDR3 contains 11 residues. The CDR3 DNA is TGCGCCAGCCGGGTCGGGTTCGAAGCTTTCTTT. Amino acid sequence: CASRVGFEAFF. Looking up the rest from reference TRBV5-1 and TRBJ1-1 gives the full variable domain: KAGVTQTPRYLIKTRGQQVTLSCSPISGHRSVSWYQQTPGQGLQFLFEYFSETQRNKGNFPGRFSGRQFSNSRSEMNVSTLELGDSALYLCASRVGFEAFFGQGTRLTVV.

This clonotype was counted a single time. The chain has TRBV28 and TRBJ2-1; TRBD2 aligns across 10 bases. Germline loops: CDR1 MDHEN, CDR2 SYDVKM. The CDR3 has 17 residues. After removal of 4 bases from V and 4 bases from J, the junction contained 10 bases not matched to a gene. The CDR3 DNA sequence: TGTGCCAGCAGTTCCATACTAGCGGGGACCCTATACAATGAGCAGTTCTTC. It yields the protein CASSSILAGTLYNEQFF.

The chain has TRBV6-4 and TRBJ2-2; D unresolved. The CDR3 is 14 residues long. CDR1 and CDR2 from the germline V gene are MRHNA and SNTAGT. Trimming left V 4 bases short and J 2 bases short, with 8 bases between. CDR3 loop: CASSVQPNTGELFF. CDR3 in DNA: TGTGCCAGCAGTGTCCAGCCCAACACCGGGGAGCTGTTTTTT.

The rearrangement joins TRBV10-3 to TRBJ2-1; 8 bases agree with TRBD1. Germline V gene lookup returns CDR1 ENHRY and CDR2 SYGVKD. CDR3 length: 14 residues. V shed 4 bases, J shed 7 bases, and the junction held 6 bases outside the gene matches. This CDR3 reads CAISVGQEGNEQFF. Here the CDR3 DNA reads TGTGCCATCAGTGTGGGACAGGAAGGGAATGAGCAGTTCTTC.

The J gene is TRBJ2-7, the V gene TRBV5-1; 7 nucleotides align to TRBD1. This CDR3 region has 14 residues. Germline assignment: CDR1 SGHRS and CDR2 YFSETQ. J was trimmed by 2 bases and V by 4 bases; bases with no gene match: 6. CDR3 in amino acids: CASSAPGQTYEQYF. The CDR3 nucleotides read TGCGCCAGCAGCGCCCCGGGACAGACCTACGAGCAGTACTTC.

This clonotype was counted once. The V gene is TRBV29-1, the J gene TRBJ1-2; D might be TRBD1 (5 bases). Trimming stripped 4 bases from V and 3 bases from J, with 15 bases between. Germline CDR1 and CDR2: SQVTM and ANQGSEA. The CDR3 has 14 amino acids. DNA of the CDR3: TGCAGCGTTGCTCCACTCCGCAGGGACTATGGCTACACCTTC. Encoded protein: CSVAPLRRDYGYTF.

CDR3 sequence: CSAREWTSGDNEQFF. In DNA form, the CDR3 reads TGCAGTGCTAGAGAATGGACTAGCGGCGACAATGAGCAGTTCTTC. This chain joins TRBV20-1 and TRBJ2-1; 10 positions agree with TRBD2. Trimming at V came to 0 bases and at J to 5 bases, leaving 4 bases not matched to a gene. Germline CDR1 and CDR2: DFQATT and SNEGSKA (reference sequence). The CDR3 runs to 15 residues.

The chain recombines TRBV20-1 with TRBJ1-2; TRBD1 aligns across 8 bases. This CDR3 is built from 16 residues. CDR1 DFQATT and CDR2 SNEGSKA come from the germline V gene (reference sequence). Unmatched junction bases numbered 10, after V lost 2 bases and J lost 2 bases. CDR3 amino acids: CSARKTCDRGNYGYTF. CDR3 nucleotides: TGCAGTGCTAGAAAAACATGCGACAGGGGCAACTATGGCTACACCTTC.

J is TRBJ1-6 and V is TRBV28; D unclear. CDR3 length: 15 residues. The germline V and J ends were trimmed by 1 base and 7 bases, with 11 bases remaining between them. Germline V gene data show CDR1 as MDHEN and CDR2 as SYDVKM. CDR3 coding DNA: TGTGCCAGCAGTTTATACGGGGTACGGAATTCACCCCTCCACTTT. It yields the protein CASSLYGVRNSPLHF. The full variable domain, in which reference TRBV28 and TRBJ1-6 provide the parts outside the CDR3, is DVKVTQSSRYLVKRTGEKVFLECVQDMDHENMFWYRQDPGLGLRLIYFSYDVKMKEKGDIPEGYSVSREKKERFSLILESASTNQTSMYLCASSLYGVRNSPLHFGNGTRLTVT.

The count of this clonotype is one. The gene calls are TRBV11-2 and TRBJ1-1, with D perhaps matching TRBD1 (6 bases). Germline values: CDR1 SGHAT, CDR2 FQNNGV. This CDR3 has 13 amino acids. V was pared by 5 bases and J by 4 bases, with 11 bases between. CDR3 in DNA: TGTGCCAGCAGCCTCCGACAGGCCACTGAAGCTTTCTTT. It encodes CASSLRQATEAFF.

This chain links TRBV4-2 with TRBJ2-1; 10 positions match TRBD2. Germline assignment: CDR1 LGHNA and CDR2 YNFKEQ. V lost 0 bases to trimming and J lost 8 bases; unmatched junction nucleotides: 7. CDR3 length: 16 amino acids. The CDR3 coding sequence is TGTGCCAGCAGCCAAGATATCAGCGGGGGGGCCTATGAGCAGTTCTTC. Encoded protein: CASSQDISGGAYEQFF.

This sequence joins TRBV20-1 and TRBJ2-7; tentatively, D is TRBD1 (6 bases). Trimming removed 3 bases at V and 1 base at J, with 13 bases between. The germline CDR1 and CDR2 sequences are DFQATT and SNEGSKA (reference sequence). The CDR3 is made up of 14 amino acids. CDR3 nucleotide sequence: TGCAGTGCTAGCTTCCAGGGGCCTTCCTACGAGCAGTACTTC. Translated, it gives CSASFQGPSYEQYF.

As to this clonotype: This may stem from a read error, because a much larger clone lies one nucleotide away. The V call is TRBV20-1, the J call TRBJ2-7, with D tentatively TRBD2 (6 bases). The CDR3 is 15 amino acids. V lost 8 bases to trimming and J lost 0 bases, with 20 bases between them. Germline-derived CDR1 and CDR2 are DFQATT and SNEGSKA (reference sequence). CDR3 sequence reads: CSTGGRERYSYEQYF. The CDR3 DNA follows: TGCAGTACCGGAGGGCGGGAACGGTACTCCTACGAGCAGTACTTC.

The rearrangement uses TRBV11-2 and TRBJ1-4; D is unclear. The V gene's germline CDR1 is SGHAT and CDR2 FQNNGV. Trimming pared 1 base from V and 5 bases from J, leaving 17 bases between. This CDR3 spans 17 amino acids. CDR3 nucleotides: TGTGCCAGCAGCTTAGCTTCCGGCAGAGTCCCAAATGAAAAACTGTTTTTT. Its protein is CASSLASGRVPNEKLFF.

The J gene is TRBJ2-3, the V gene TRBV29-1, with D possibly TRBD1 on 8 matching bases. V was shortened by 5 bases and J by 1 base, with 13 bases between the two germline ends. This CDR3 is 14 amino acids long. Germline V CDR1 and CDR2: SQVTM, ANQGSEA. The CDR3 reads CSVTGGQGTDTQYF. The CDR3, as DNA: TGCAGCGTTACGGGGGGACAGGGCACAGATACGCAGTATTTT.

The rearrangement uses TRBV5-4 and TRBJ2-7, with D hard to call. The V end lost 4 bases, the J end lost 7 bases, and 15 bases lay between the germline ends. CDR1 SGHNT and CDR2 YYREEE come from the germline V gene (reference sequence). The CDR3 has 13 amino acids. The CDR3 is CASSADRLGEQYF. CDR3 nucleotide sequence: TGTGCCAGCAGCGCGGATCGGCTCGGGGAGCAGTACTTC.

V and J are TRBV28 and TRBJ1-4; 7 positions agree with TRBD1. V trimming: 5 bases; J trimming: 4 bases; junction bases outside the gene matches: 7. CDR3 length: 15 residues. Germline assignment: CDR1 MDHEN and CDR2 SYDVKM. The CDR3, as DNA: TGTGCCAGCAGTACACGGACAGGACTTAATGAAAAACTGTTTTTT. Its protein is CASSTRTGLNEKLFF.

A few counts support this clonotype. CDR3 amino acids: CSVQRTGGWEQYF. The CDR3 nucleotides are TGCAGCGTTCAACGGACAGGGGGCTGGGAGCAGTACTTC. The chain employs TRBV29-1 and TRBJ2-7, with 11 bases identical to TRBD1. The germline V gene has CDR1 SQVTM and CDR2 ANQGSEA. V trimming: 5 bases; J trimming: 7 bases; junction bases outside the gene matches: 7. The CDR3 is made up of 13 amino acids.

The V and J genes are TRBV7-9 and TRBJ1-1; 7 positions agree with TRBD1. After removal of 4 bases from V and 3 bases from J, the junction contained 8 bases not matched to a gene. Germline V gene data show CDR1 as SEHNR and CDR2 as FQNEAQ (reference sequence). The CDR3 has 15 residues. The CDR3 here is CASSSPGDSHTEAFF. The CDR3 region has the DNA TGTGCCAGCAGCTCGCCTGGGGACAGCCACACTGAAGCTTTCTTT. Complete variable domain (other parts from reference TRBV7-9 and TRBJ1-1): DTGVSQNPRHKITKRGQNVTFRCDPISEHNRLYWYRQTLGQGPEFLTYFQNEAQLEKSRLLSDRFSAERPKGSFSTLEIQRTEQGDSAMYLCASSSPGDSHTEAFFGQGTRLTVV.

This clonotype occurred a few times. CDR3 sequence: CASSPLHTQYF. Here the CDR3 DNA reads TGTGCCAGCAGCCCCCTTCATACGCAGTATTTT. The genes are TRBV11-2 and TRBJ2-3; D not resolved. V was clipped by 5 bases and J by 7 bases, with 7 bases between them. The CDR3 sequence is 11 residues long. The germline gives CDR1 SGHAT, CDR2 FQNNGV. Combining the CDR3 with reference TRBV11-2 and TRBJ2-3 gives the whole variable domain EAGVAQSPRYKIIEKRQSVAFWCNPISGHATLYWYQQILGQGPKLLIQFQNNGVVDDSQLPKDRFSAERLKGVDSTLKIQPAKLEDSAVYLCASSPLHTQYFGPGTRLTVL.

The rearrangement uses TRBV7-9 and TRBJ1-2; D remains ambiguous. Germline lookup yields CDR1 SEHNR and CDR2 FQNEAQ (reference sequence). Trimming cost V 0 bases and J 4 bases, with 12 bases left between them. The CDR3 extends over 15 amino acids. DNA for the CDR3: TGTGCCAGCAGCTTAGCGGGCGGAGGTGGCTATGGCTACACCTTC. Protein product: CASSLAGGGGYGYTF.

This clonotype is a singleton in its sample. A clone one base away is much larger, so this may be a read error. The chain combines TRBV18 with TRBJ2-5, with D possibly being TRBD1 (6 bases). The V gene's germline CDR1 is KGHSH and CDR2 LQKENI. The CDR3 loop spans 15 amino acids. The CDR3 DNA sequence: TGTGCCAGCTCACACGGGACAACCCTCCAAGGGACCCAGTACTTC. Amino acids: CASSHGTTLQGTQYF.

In its sample, this clonotype was seen a few times. The CDR3 sequence: CSAPPQTANQPQHF. DNA of the CDR3: TGCAGTGCCCCGCCCCAGACAGCGAATCAGCCCCAGCATTTT. The genes are TRBV20-1 and TRBJ1-5, with D possibly matching TRBD1 (5 bases). Deletions cut 6 bases from V and 4 bases from J, with 16 bases between. CDR3 length: 14 amino acids. From germline, CDR1 is DFQATT and CDR2 SNEGSKA (reference sequence).

The V and J genes are TRBV4-1 and TRBJ2-1; no definite D call. The germline CDR1 and CDR2 sequences are MGHRA and YSYEKL. This CDR3 comprises 13 residues. V dropped 4 bases and J dropped 5 bases, with 9 bases sitting between them. The CDR3 coding sequence is TGCGCCAGCAGCCTCCCCACAGACAATGAGCAGTTCTTC. Residues: CASSLPTDNEQFF.